One sample yielded the 22 T cell receptor beta chains listed below, sequenced in a study of cytomegalovirus exposure and HLA in healthy donors. Primers included in the PCR were 60 Vbeta and 13 Jbeta primers. Data came from immunoSEQ multiplex PCR; TCRdb stores just in-frame clones and leaves some out. Of 90,000 to 150,000 clones in the sample, around 84% are singletons; the top ten hold 2.5% to 3.5%. Specimen: PBMCs. All receptors come from a young woman in good health and CMV-seropositive.

The CDR3 region is CASSVTSGGGDTQYF. The CDR3 DNA follows: TGTGCCAGCAGCGTCACTAGCGGGGGGGGAGATACGCAGTATTTT. This chain uses TRBV11-3 with TRBJ2-3; 13 nucleotides line up with TRBD2. The trim removed 5 bases at V and 5 bases at J, leaving 4 bases unmatched. This CDR3 is built from 15 residues. Germline V gene data show CDR1 as SGHNT and CDR2 as YENEEA.

The chain couples TRBV12-5 to TRBJ1-5; D not resolved. Trimming stripped 5 bases from V and 0 bases from J, with 8 bases between. The CDR3 consists of 14 residues. Germline loops: CDR1 LGHNT, CDR2 FRNRAP. CDR3: CASGATLSNQPQHF. The CDR3 bases are TGTGCTAGTGGTGCGACACTTAGCAATCAGCCCCAGCATTTT.

The chain has TRBV5-1 and TRBJ1-1; a possible D gene is TRBD1 (5 bases). With 0 bases removed from V and 1 base from J, the gap between germline ends came to 19 bases. This CDR3 has 18 amino acids. Germline-derived CDR1 and CDR2 are SGHRS and YFSETQ. CDR3 DNA sequence: TGCGCCAGCAGCTTGGTGGTTTCGCGGGGGATAGGGAACACTGAAGCTTTCTTT. Its translation is CASSLVVSRGIGNTEAFF.

J is TRBJ2-5 and V is TRBV6-5, with TRBD2 matching over 9 bases. Germline lookup yields CDR1 MNHEY and CDR2 SVGAGI. The CDR3 extends over 15 amino acids. V dropped 7 bases and J dropped 4; count of bases not matched to a gene: 10. The DNA of the CDR3 is TGTGCCAGCATAACCGGGACTAGCTCCCGAGAGACCCAGTACTTC. Its protein is CASITGTSSRETQYF.

The rearrangement uses TRBV2 and TRBJ2-3, with D possibly TRBD2 on 5 matching bases. The length of the CDR3 is 14 residues. Germline-derived CDR1 and CDR2 are SNHLY and FYNNEI. Trimming left V 8 bases short and J 0 bases short, with 12 bases between. The CDR3 spells CASSRTYSTDTQYF. CDR3 coding DNA: TGTGCCAGCTCCCGGACTTATAGCACAGATACGCAGTATTTT.

V and J are TRBV6-1 and TRBJ1-1, with no clear D. This CDR3 is built from 11 residues. The germline gives CDR1 MNHNS, CDR2 SASEGT. V lost 8 bases and J 1 base, leaving 5 bases between the germline ends. CDR3 loop: CASFKNTEAFF. The CDR3 nucleotides are TGTGCCAGCTTCAAGAACACTGAAGCTTTCTTT.

V gene TRBV9 combines with J gene TRBJ2-7; 13 nucleotides align to TRBD2. Unmatched junction bases numbered 10, after V lost 3 bases and J lost 7 bases. The CDR3 has 16 amino acids. Germline V gene data show CDR1 as SGDLS and CDR2 as YYNGEE. As DNA, the CDR3 is TGTGCCAGCAGCGGGGGACTAGCGGGGCCCCGAGGGGAGCAGTACTTC. Its translation: CASSGGLAGPRGEQYF.

The genes are TRBV19 and TRBJ2-5; 12 bases match TRBD2. The V gene end was trimmed by 4 bases and the J gene end by 2 bases; junction bases not matched to a gene: 5. Germline-derived CDR1 and CDR2 are LNHDA and SQIVND (reference sequence). The CDR3 contains 16 residues. CDR3 sequence: CASSKLAGGLQETQYF. The CDR3 DNA reads TGTGCCAGTAGTAAGCTAGCGGGGGGGCTTCAAGAGACCCAGTACTTC.

The DNA for the CDR3 is TGTGCCAGCAGCGGGGGGGGGTTCCTCGAGCAGTACTTC. Its protein product is CASSGGGFLEQYF. The chain carries TRBV5-6 and TRBJ2-7; 7 bases align to TRBD2. Germline CDR1 SGHDT, CDR2 YYEEEE. The CDR3 covers 13 residues. V was clipped by 4 bases and J by 6 bases; unmatched bases: 7.

The J gene is TRBJ2-1, the V gene TRBV2, with TRBD1 identical over 7 bases. CDR3 size: 11 residues. Germline loops: CDR1 SNHLY, CDR2 FYNNEI. J gave up 9 bases and V 9 bases, and 5 bases lay outside the gene matches. The CDR3 reads CASTGAFEQFF. The CDR3 DNA reads as TGTGCCAGTACAGGGGCCTTTGAGCAGTTCTTC.

In nucleotides, the CDR3 is TGCGCCAGCAGCTTGGGACAGGCGACAGATACGCAGTATTTT. The encoded protein is CASSLGQATDTQYF. V usage is TRBV5-1 and J usage is TRBJ2-3; D may be TRBD1 (6 bases). CDR1 is SGHRS, CDR2 YFSETQ, per germline. V lost 0 bases and J 3 bases, leaving 8 bases between the germline ends. The CDR3 sequence is 14 residues long. Together with reference TRBV5-1 and TRBJ2-3, the CDR3 gives the full variable domain: KAGVTQTPRYLIKTRGQQVTLSCSPISGHRSVSWYQQTPGQGLQFLFEYFSETQRNKGNFPGRFSGRQFSNSRSEMNVSTLELGDSALYLCASSLGQATDTQYFGPGTRLTVL.

This chain connects TRBV7-8 to TRBJ2-7; 9 bases agree with TRBD1. Germline CDR1 and CDR2: SGHVS and FQNEAQ. V lost 4 bases, J lost 2 bases, and 3 bases stayed unmatched. The CDR3 contains 14 residues. In nucleotides, the CDR3 is TGTGCCAGCAGCTCAACAGGGGGCCCCTACGAGCAGTACTTC. Protein product: CASSSTGGPYEQYF.

This clone was seen a single time. J is TRBJ2-3 and V is TRBV6-4; 11 bases map to TRBD2. Germline V lookup: CDR1 MRHNA, CDR2 SNTAGT. The length of the CDR3 is 13 residues. J gave up 9 bases and V 5 bases, and 4 bases lay outside the gene matches. CDR3 in amino acids: CASSSSGGQTQYF. The CDR3 DNA is TGTGCCAGCAGTTCTAGCGGGGGGCAAACGCAGTATTTT.

The count of this clone is one. This chain joins TRBV15 and TRBJ2-1; 8 positions agree with TRBD1. Germline trimming cut 1 base from V and 5 bases from J; bases unmatched to any gene: 4. CDR1 and CDR2 (germline): LNHNV, YYDKDF (reference sequence). The CDR3 covers 15 residues. CDR3 DNA: TGTGCCACCAGCAGAGTGGACAGGGACCACAATGAGCAGTTCTTC. Amino acid sequence: CATSRVDRDHNEQFF.

The J gene is TRBJ1-6, the V gene TRBV6-6; perhaps TRBD1 as D (5 bases). This CDR3 contains 14 residues. Trimming stripped 6 bases from V and 8 bases from J, with 14 bases between. Per germline, CDR1 MNHNY and CDR2 SVGAGI (reference sequence). CDR3 coding DNA: TGTGCCAGCAGCCCCCGGGGGGGTGATTCACCCCTCCACTTT. Its translation: CASSPRGGDSPLHF.

V gene TRBV10-3 combines with J gene TRBJ2-5; D may be TRBD2 (7 bases). This CDR3 spans 15 amino acids. Germline-derived CDR1 and CDR2 are ENHRY and SYGVKD. V lost 3 bases to trimming and J lost 5 bases, with 16 bases between them. CDR3 loop: CAISDPGGLRETQYF. CDR3 nucleotides: TGTGCCATCAGTGATCCGGGGGGCCTTCGGGAGACCCAGTACTTC.

J is TRBJ1-6 and V is TRBV15; D unclear. The V gene's germline CDR1 is LNHNV and CDR2 YYDKDF (reference sequence). V lost 0 bases and J lost 10, with 16 bases in between. The CDR3 covers 16 residues. The CDR3 sequence: CATSRDRRNTPSPLHF. CDR3 sequence (DNA): TGTGCCACCAGCAGAGATCGCAGGAACACTCCGTCACCCCTCCACTTT.

This sequence joins TRBV30 and TRBJ1-5, with D hard to call. Trimming removed 0 bases from V and 1 base from J, with 7 bases in between. The CDR3 sequence is 14 residues long. Germline V lookup: CDR1 GTSNPN, CDR2 SVGIG (reference sequence). CDR3 region: CAWSVSASNQPQHF. The DNA for the CDR3 is TGTGCCTGGAGTGTCTCTGCGAGCAATCAGCCCCAGCATTTT.

This clone appeared once. The chain links TRBV7-9 to TRBJ2-7; the D gene is possibly TRBD1 (6 bases). The CDR3 spans 15 residues. Germline CDR1 SEHNR, CDR2 FQNEAQ (reference sequence). V gave up 5 bases and J gave up 3 bases, with 17 bases separating them. The CDR3 nucleotides are TGTGCCAGCAGCCTATTCCCGACAGGTTTCTACGAGCAGTACTTC. It is translated as CASSLFPTGFYEQYF.

The chain links TRBV5-6 to TRBJ1-2; 7 bases are a match to TRBD1. Germline V lookup: CDR1 SGHDT, CDR2 YYEEEE. V dropped 4 bases and J dropped 4; count of bases not matched to a gene: 4. There are 13 residues in the CDR3. CDR3 DNA sequence: TGTGCCAGCAGCGCGACAGGGCCCTATGGCTACACCTTC. It encodes CASSATGPYGYTF.

The rearrangement uses TRBV19 and TRBJ1-1; no firm D call. CDR1 is LNHDA, CDR2 SQIVND, per germline (reference sequence). The CDR3 sequence is 14 residues long. V shed 2 bases and J shed 5 bases, with 12 bases lying between them. The CDR3 spells CASSIKEGSTEAFF. CDR3 bases: TGTGCCAGTAGTATAAAGGAGGGTTCAACTGAAGCTTTCTTT. Complete variable domain (other parts from reference TRBV19 and TRBJ1-1): DGGITQSPKYLFRKEGQNVTLSCEQNLNHDAMYWYRQDPGQGLRLIYYSQIVNDFQKGDIAEGYSVSREKKESFPLTVTSAQKNPTAFYLCASSIKEGSTEAFFGQGTRLTVV.

The chain couples TRBV29-1 to TRBJ2-3, with 8 nucleotides matching TRBD1. V dropped 8 bases and J dropped 0; count of bases not matched to a gene: 4. Germline loops: CDR1 SQVTM, CDR2 ANQGSEA. CDR3 length: 13 amino acids. CDR3 DNA sequence: TGCAGCAGCAGGGGGCCTAGCACAGATACGCAGTATTTT. This gives the protein CSSRGPSTDTQYF.